This TCR beta chain was found in a study of Ad26.COV2.S vaccination and SARS-CoV-2 variants. Study-level background: This donor came from the COV1001 trial of Ad26.COV2.S. Study-level points and caveats: Compared with placebo recipients, vaccine recipients had higher spike-specific TCR breadth. Participants given vaccine showed non-spike TCR breadth similar to that of placebo recipients. Spike-specific responses of CD8+ and CD4+ T cells were reported to display substantial breadth after vaccination.

Germline CDR1 and CDR2: SNHLY and FYNNEI. The junction had 3 bases not matched to a gene; V was cut back by 2 bases and J by 2 bases. The CDR3 totals 15 residues. To note about this clone: The antigen is unknown.

Clones were read by immunoSEQ multiplex PCR, and TCRdb kept only the in-frame ones, dropping some. The data contain 350,000 to 500,000 clones, about nine tenths of them singletons. Treatment of the sample: some 20 received Ad26.COV2.S at low or high dose, single or two shots; five or six received placebo; per-sample allocation not given. The samples date from day 63 after the first vaccine or placebo injection. Sequences were derived from peripheral blood, sampled in a trial of Ad26.COV2.S vaccine versus placebo. This receptor was obtained from a person aged 18-65 years who received the Ad26.COV2.S COVID-19 vaccine or a placebo. The chain carries TRBV2 and TRBJ2-3, with 8 bases fitting TRBD2. CDR3 sequence: CASSELAGFTDTQYF. CDR3 in DNA: TGTGCCAGCAGTGAATTAGCGGGATTCACAGATACGCAGTATTTT.